This T cell receptor (beta chain) is from a study of radiotherapy plus CTLA-4 blockade in lung cancer. Findings and caveats of the study: In blood, tumor-derived TCR clones expanded after radiotherapy plus ipilimumab. Best predicting response, reportedly, were early blood T cell clone dynamics, with interferon-beta.

Focal radiation was given together with CTLA-4 blockade (ipilimumab) to patients with chemo-refractory metastatic non-small-cell lung cancer. This clone was observed a few times. Its cognate antigen is unknown. Per germline, CDR1 LNHDA and CDR2 SQIVND (reference sequence). There are 11 residues in the CDR3. Trimming stripped 6 bases from V and 5 bases from J, with 7 bases between. The data were produced by immunoSEQ multiplex PCR, yet TCRdb's version contains in-frame clones alone and is incomplete. This table has about 41,000 clones, less than 85% appearing once. The clonotype comes from a human donor with non-small cell lung cancer who had stable disease on radiotherapy plus ipilimumab. The sample in question was peripheral blood, obtained from a patient treated with radiotherapy plus ipilimumab. This chain joins TRBV19 and TRBJ1-1; no clear D. The CDR3 spells CASRIGTEAFF. In DNA form, the CDR3 reads TGTGCCAGTAGAATCGGAACTGAAGCTTTCTTT.